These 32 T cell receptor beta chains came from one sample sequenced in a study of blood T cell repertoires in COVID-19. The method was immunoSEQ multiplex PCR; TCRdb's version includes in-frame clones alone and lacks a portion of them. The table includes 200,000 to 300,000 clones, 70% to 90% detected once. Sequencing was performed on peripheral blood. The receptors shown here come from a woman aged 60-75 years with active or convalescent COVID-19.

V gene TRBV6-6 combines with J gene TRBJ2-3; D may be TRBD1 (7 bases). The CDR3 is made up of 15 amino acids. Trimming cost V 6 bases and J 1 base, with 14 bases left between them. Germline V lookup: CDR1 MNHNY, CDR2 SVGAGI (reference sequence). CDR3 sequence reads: CASRPTGEGTDTQYF. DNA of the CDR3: TGTGCCAGCAGACCTACAGGGGAGGGCACAGATACGCAGTATTTT.

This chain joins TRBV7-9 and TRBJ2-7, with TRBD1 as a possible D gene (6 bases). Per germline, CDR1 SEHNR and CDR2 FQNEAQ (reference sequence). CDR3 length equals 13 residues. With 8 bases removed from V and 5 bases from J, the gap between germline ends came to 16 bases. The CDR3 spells CASPIAGDDEQYV. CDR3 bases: TGTGCCAGCCCTATAGCAGGGGATGACGAGCAGTACGTC.

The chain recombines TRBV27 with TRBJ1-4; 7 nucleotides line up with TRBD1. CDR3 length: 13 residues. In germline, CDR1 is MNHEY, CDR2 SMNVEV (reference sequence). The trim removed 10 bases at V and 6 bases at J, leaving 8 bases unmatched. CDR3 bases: TGTGCCACCTCCAGGGGGGCCCATGAAAAACTGTTTTTT. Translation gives CATSRGAHEKLFF.

CDR3 residues: CASRRTTGGGSYNSPLHF. As DNA, the CDR3 is TGTGCCAGCAGGCGTACAACAGGGGGCGGATCCTATAATTCACCCCTCCACTTT. V gene TRBV2 combines with J gene TRBJ1-6, with TRBD1 matching 9 bases. The germline V gene has CDR1 SNHLY and CDR2 FYNNEI. The CDR3 covers 18 residues. With V trimmed by 6 bases and J by 1 base, 10 bases remained unmatched. Filled out from reference TRBV2 and TRBJ1-6, the complete variable domain reads EPEVTQTPSHQVTQMGQEVILRCVPISNHLYFYWYRQILGQKVEFLVSFYNNEISEKSEIFDDQFSVERPDGSNFTLKIRSTKLEDSAMYFCASRRTTGGGSYNSPLHFGNGTRLTVT.

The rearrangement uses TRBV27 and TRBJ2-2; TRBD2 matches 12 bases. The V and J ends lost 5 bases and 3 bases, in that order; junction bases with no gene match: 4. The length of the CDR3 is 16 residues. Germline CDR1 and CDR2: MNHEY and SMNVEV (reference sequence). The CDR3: CASSPSGGEYTGELFF. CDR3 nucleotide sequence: TGTGCCAGCAGTCCTAGCGGGGGGGAGTACACCGGGGAGCTGTTTTTT.

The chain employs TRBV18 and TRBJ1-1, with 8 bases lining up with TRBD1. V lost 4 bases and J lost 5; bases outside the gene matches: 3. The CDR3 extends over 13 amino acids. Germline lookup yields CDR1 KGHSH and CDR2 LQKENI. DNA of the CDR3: TGTGCCAGCTCACAAGGACAGGGAACTGAAGCTTTCTTT. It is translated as CASSQGQGTEAFF. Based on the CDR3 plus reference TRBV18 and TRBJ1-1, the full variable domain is NAGVMQNPRHLVRRRGQEARLRCSPMKGHSHVYWYRQLPEEGLKFMVYLQKENIIDESGMPKERFSAEFPKEGPSILRIQQVVRGDSAAYFCASSQGQGTEAFFGQGTRLTVV.

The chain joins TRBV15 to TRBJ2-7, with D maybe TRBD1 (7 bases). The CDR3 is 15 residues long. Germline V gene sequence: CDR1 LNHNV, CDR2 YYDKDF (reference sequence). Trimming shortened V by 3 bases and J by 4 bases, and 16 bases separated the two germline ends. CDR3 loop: CATSRTNRGGYEQYF. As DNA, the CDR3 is TGTGCCACCAGCAGGACTAACAGGGGAGGATACGAGCAGTACTTC.

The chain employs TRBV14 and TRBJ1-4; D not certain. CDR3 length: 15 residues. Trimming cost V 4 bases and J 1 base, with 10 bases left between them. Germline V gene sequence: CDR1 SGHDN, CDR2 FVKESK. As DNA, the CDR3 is TGTGCCAGCAGCCCCGCGCTACGAACTAATGAAAAACTGTTTTTT. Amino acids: CASSPALRTNEKLFF.

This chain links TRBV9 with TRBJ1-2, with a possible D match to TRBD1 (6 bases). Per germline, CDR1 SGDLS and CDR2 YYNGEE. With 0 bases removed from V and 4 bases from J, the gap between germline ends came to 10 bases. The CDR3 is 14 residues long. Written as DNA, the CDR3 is TGTGCCAGCAGCGTAGGATGGGACACCTATGGCTACACCTTC. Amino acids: CASSVGWDTYGYTF.

CDR3 loop: CSVEGEAGKAKNIQYF. CDR3 DNA sequence: TGCAGCGTTGAAGGGGAGGCAGGGAAAGCCAAAAACATTCAGTACTTC. The chain is built from TRBV29-1 and TRBJ2-4; D perhaps matches TRBD2 (6 bases). Trimming pared 1 base from V and 0 bases from J, leaving 13 bases between. In germline, CDR1 is SQVTM, CDR2 ANQGSEA. This CDR3 has 16 amino acids.

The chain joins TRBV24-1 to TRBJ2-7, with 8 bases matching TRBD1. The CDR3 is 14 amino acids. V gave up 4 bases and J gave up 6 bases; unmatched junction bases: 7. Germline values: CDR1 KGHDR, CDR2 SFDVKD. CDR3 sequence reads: CATSDPGQGGEQYF. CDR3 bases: TGTGCCACCAGTGACCCCGGACAGGGAGGCGAGCAGTACTTC.

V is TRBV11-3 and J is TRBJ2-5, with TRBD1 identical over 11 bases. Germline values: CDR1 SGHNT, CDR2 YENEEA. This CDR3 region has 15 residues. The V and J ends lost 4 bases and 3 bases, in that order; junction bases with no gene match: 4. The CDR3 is CASSSGQGAEETQYF. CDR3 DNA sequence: TGTGCCAGCAGCTCCGGACAGGGGGCTGAAGAGACCCAGTACTTC.

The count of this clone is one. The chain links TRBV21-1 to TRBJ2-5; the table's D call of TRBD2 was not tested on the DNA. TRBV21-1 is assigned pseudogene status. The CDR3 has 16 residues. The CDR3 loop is CASSPRSGDKQETQYF. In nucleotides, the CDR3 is TGTGCCAGCAGCCCTCGAAGCGGGGACAAGCAAGAGACCCAGTACTTC.

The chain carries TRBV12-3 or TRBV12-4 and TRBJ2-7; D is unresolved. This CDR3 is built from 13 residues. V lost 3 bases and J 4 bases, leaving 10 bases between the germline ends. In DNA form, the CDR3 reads TGTGCCAGCAGTTTTGCGCCCGCTTACGAGCAGTACTTC. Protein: CASSFAPAYEQYF.

DNA for the CDR3: TGTGCCAGTAGTTTTACGGGCGGGACAGAGACCCAGTACTTC. As protein: CASSFTGGTETQYF. This chain joins TRBV19 and TRBJ2-5, with a possible D match to TRBD2 (6 bases). Trimming stripped 5 bases from V and 4 bases from J, with 14 bases between. The germline CDR1 and CDR2 sequences are LNHDA and SQIVND (reference sequence). This CDR3 contains 14 residues. The full variable domain, in which reference TRBV19 and TRBJ2-5 provide the parts outside the CDR3, is DGGITQSPKYLFRKEGQNVTLSCEQNLNHDAMYWYRQDPGQGLRLIYYSQIVNDFQKGDIAEGYSVSREKKESFPLTVTSAQKNPTAFYLCASSFTGGTETQYFGPGTRLLVL.

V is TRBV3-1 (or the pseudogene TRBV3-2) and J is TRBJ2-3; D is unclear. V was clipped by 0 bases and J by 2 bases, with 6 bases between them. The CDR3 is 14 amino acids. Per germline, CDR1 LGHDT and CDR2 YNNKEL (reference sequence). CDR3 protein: CASSQDSTTDTQYF. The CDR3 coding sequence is TGTGCCAGCAGCCAAGATAGCACCACAGATACGCAGTATTTT.

DNA for the CDR3: TGTGCCAGCAGCGTGACAGGGTTCCAATCACCCCTCCACTTT. This codes for CASSVTGFQSPLHF. The chain uses TRBV28 and TRBJ1-6; the match to TRBD1 covers 7 bases. CDR1 MDHEN and CDR2 SYDVKM come from the germline V gene. CDR3 length: 14 residues. V shed 6 bases and J 10 bases; nucleotides not matched to a gene: 9.

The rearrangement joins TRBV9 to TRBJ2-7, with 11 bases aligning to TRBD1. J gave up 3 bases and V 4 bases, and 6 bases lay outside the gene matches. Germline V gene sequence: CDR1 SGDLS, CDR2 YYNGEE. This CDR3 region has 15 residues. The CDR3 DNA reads TGTGCCAGCAGCTCCTGGGACAGGGGGAACTACGAGCAGTACTTC. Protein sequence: CASSSWDRGNYEQYF.

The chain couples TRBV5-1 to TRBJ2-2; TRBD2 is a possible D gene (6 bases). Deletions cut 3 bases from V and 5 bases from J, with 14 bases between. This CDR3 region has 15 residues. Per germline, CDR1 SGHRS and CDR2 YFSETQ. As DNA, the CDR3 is TGCGCCAGCAGCTCCTGGGACTCACCGACCGGGGAGCTGTTTTTT. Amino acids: CASSSWDSPTGELFF.

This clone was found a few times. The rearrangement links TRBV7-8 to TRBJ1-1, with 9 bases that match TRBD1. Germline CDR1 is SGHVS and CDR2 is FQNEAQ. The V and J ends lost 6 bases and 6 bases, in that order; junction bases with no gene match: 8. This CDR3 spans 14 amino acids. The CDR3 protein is CASSLRQGVAEAFF. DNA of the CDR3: TGTGCCAGCAGTCTTAGACAGGGGGTCGCTGAAGCTTTCTTT.

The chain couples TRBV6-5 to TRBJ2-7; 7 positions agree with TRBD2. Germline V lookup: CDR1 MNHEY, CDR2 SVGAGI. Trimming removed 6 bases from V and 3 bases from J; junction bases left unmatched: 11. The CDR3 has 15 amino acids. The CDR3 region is CASSLRGEGLYEQYF. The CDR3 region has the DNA TGTGCCAGCAGCCTCCGAGGGGAGGGCCTCTACGAGCAGTACTTC.

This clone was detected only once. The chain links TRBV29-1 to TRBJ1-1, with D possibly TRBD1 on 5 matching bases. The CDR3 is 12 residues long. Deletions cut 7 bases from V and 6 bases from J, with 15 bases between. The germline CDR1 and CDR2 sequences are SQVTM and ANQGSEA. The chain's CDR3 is CSAIRVRAEAFF. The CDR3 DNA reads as TGCAGCGCGATCAGGGTTCGCGCTGAAGCTTTCTTT.

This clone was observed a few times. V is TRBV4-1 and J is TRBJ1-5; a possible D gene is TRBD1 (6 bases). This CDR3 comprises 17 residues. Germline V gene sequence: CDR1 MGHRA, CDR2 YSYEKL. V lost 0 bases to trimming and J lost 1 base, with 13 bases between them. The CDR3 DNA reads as TGCGCCAGCAGCCAAGATTCTTACGGACAGAGCAATCAGCCCCAGCATTTT. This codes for CASSQDSYGQSNQPQHF.

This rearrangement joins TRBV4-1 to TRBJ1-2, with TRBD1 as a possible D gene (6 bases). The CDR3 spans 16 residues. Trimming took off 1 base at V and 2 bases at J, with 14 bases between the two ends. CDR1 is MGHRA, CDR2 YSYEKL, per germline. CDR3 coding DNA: TGCGCCAGCAGCCAAGGGGGACACCCCAACAACTATGGCTACACCTTC. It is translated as CASSQGGHPNNYGYTF.

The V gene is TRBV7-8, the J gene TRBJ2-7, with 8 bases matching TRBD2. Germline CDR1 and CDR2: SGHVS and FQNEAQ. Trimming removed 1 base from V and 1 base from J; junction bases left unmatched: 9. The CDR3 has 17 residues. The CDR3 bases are TGTGCCAGCAGCTTAGGTGGAAGCGGGGGACCTTCCTACGAGCAGTACGTC. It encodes CASSLGGSGGPSYEQYV.

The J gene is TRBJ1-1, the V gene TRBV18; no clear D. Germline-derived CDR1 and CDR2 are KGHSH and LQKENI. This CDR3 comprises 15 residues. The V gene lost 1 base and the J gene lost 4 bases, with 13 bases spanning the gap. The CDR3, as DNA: TGTGCCAGCTCACCACTGCCGCGGGAAAGCACTGAAGCTTTCTTT. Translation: CASSPLPRESTEAFF.

The chain's CDR3 is CASSEGTAYEQYV. The CDR3 DNA reads TGTGCCAGCAGTGAGGGGACAGCCTACGAGCAGTACGTC. This chain links TRBV6-1 with TRBJ2-7; 7 bases are shared with TRBD1. Looked up from germline, CDR1 is MNHNS and CDR2 is SASEGT. The CDR3 has 13 amino acids. The trim removed 3 bases at V and 2 bases at J, leaving 1 base unmatched.

The CDR3 bases are TGTGCCAGCAGCTTCCAGGACAGGGACACCGGGGAGCTGTTTTTT. It specifies CASSFQDRDTGELFF. This chain joins TRBV5-6 and TRBJ2-2, with 8 bases fitting TRBD1. Trimming removed 2 bases from V and 3 bases from J; junction bases left unmatched: 3. The CDR3 consists of 15 residues. The germline CDR1 and CDR2 sequences are SGHDT and YYEEEE.

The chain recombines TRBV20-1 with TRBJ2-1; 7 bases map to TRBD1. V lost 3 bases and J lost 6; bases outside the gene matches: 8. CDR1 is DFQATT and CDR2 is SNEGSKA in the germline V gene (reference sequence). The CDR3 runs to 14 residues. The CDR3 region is CSASGTVSANEQFF. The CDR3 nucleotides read TGCAGTGCTAGTGGGACAGTTTCGGCCAATGAGCAGTTCTTC.

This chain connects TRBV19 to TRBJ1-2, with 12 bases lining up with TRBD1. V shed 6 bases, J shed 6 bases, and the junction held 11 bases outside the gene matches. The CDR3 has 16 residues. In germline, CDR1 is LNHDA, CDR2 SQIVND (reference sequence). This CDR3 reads CASSLRGTGGADGYTF. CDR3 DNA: TGTGCCAGTAGCCTCAGGGGGACAGGGGGCGCGGATGGCTACACCTTC.

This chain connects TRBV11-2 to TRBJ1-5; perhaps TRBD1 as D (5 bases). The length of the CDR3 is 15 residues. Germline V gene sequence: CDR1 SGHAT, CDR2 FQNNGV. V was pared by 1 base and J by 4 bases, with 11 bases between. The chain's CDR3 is CASSLGGAGNQPQHF. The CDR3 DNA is TGTGCCAGCAGCTTAGGAGGGGCGGGGAATCAGCCCCAGCATTTT.

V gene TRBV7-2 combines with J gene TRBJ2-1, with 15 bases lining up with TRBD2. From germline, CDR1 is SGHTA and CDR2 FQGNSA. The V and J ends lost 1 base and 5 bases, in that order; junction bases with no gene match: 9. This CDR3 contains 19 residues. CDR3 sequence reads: CASSLGGLAGGPLHNEQFF. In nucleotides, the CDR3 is TGTGCCAGCAGCTTAGGGGGACTAGCGGGAGGACCCCTACACAATGAGCAGTTCTTC.